The subject of this entry is one T cell receptor (beta chain). Its specificity is unknown. The data were taken from a study of cytomegalovirus exposure and HLA in healthy donors. Study-wide points: Through in vitro validation, a few CMV-associated chains were shown to be specific for CMV antigens. Earlier analysis looked at TCR beta V segments, and most were productive about 90% or about 30% of the time. Presence/absence analyses rested on an assumption that sequencing depth was roughly uniform across donors.

PCR was performed using 60 Vbeta and 13 Jbeta primers. Sequencing was performed with immunoSEQ multiplex PCR; in TCRdb, only in-frame clones are kept and a portion is missing. Seen here are over 100,000 clones, 80% to 90% observed once, and the top ten hold approximately 3%. Per germline, CDR1 MGHDK and CDR2 SYGVNS. This CDR3 contains 12 residues. Trimming left V 3 bases short and J 3 bases short, with 6 bases between. Sequences were obtained from PBMCs. The sequence derives from a woman between 18 and 30 years old in good health and CMV-seropositive. The rearrangement uses TRBV25-1 and TRBJ2-7, with D hard to call. The CDR3 sequence is CASSDIRYEQYF. The CDR3 region has the DNA TGTGCCAGCAGTGATATTCGCTACGAGCAGTACTTC.